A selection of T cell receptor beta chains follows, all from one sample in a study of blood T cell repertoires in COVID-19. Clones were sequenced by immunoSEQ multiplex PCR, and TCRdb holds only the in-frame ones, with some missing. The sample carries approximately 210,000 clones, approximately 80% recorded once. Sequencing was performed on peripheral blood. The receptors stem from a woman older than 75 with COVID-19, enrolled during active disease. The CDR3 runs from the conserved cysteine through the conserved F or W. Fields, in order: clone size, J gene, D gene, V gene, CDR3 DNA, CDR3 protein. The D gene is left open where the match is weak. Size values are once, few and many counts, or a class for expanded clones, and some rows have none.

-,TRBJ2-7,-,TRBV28,TGTGCCAGCAGGTTACAGGGCTACGAGCAGTACTTC,CASRLQGYEQYF
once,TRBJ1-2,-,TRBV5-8,TGTGCCAGCAGCTTTACAGGAACTAACTATGGCTACACCTTC,CASSFTGTNYGYTF
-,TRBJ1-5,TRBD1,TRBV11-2,TGTGCCAGCAGCTTATCACAGGGGGTTCAGCCCCAGCATTTT,CASSLSQGVQPQHF
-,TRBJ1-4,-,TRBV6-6,TGTGCCAGCAGTAGGAGGGACGGAACTAATGAAAAACTGTTTTTT,CASSRRDGTNEKLFF
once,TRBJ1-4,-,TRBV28,TGTGCCAGCCAATCTGAAAAACTGTTTTTT,CASQSEKLFF
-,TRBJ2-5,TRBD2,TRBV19,TGTGCCAGTAGTACATCCGTAGCGGGAGGGCCTTTGGGAGAGACCCAGTACTTC,CASSTSVAGGPLGETQYF
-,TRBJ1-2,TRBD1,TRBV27,TGTGCCAGCAGTCCTCAGCCAGGACAGGGGGCTGGTGGCTACACCTTC,CASSPQPGQGAGGYTF
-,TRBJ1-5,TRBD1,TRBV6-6,TGTGCCATCGGGACAGGGGGGAATAGACAGCCCCAGCATTTT,CAIGTGGNRQPQHF
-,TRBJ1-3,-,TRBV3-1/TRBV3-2,TGTGCCAGCAGGGACGCGACAGGTGCGGCTGGAAACACCATATATTTT,CASRDATGAAGNTIYF
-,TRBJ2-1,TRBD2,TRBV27,TGTGCCAGTCATAGCGGGAGGAATCTCTACAATGAGCAGTTCTTC,CASHSGRNLYNEQFF
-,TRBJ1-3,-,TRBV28,TGTGCCAGCAGTTTAATGCGGGGGAGGTCAAACACCATATATTTT,CASSLMRGRSNTIYF